This T cell receptor (beta chain) was retrieved from a study of blood T cell repertoires in COVID-19. The overall study: COVID-19 samples from acute and convalescent phases originated in the United States, Italy and Spain. Nucleic acid was either cDNA or gDNA, and it came from T cells, B-cell-depleted T cells, or PBMCs.

CDR3 length equals 14 residues. The germline V gene encodes CDR1 LGHDT and CDR2 YNNKEL (reference sequence). With 0 bases removed from V and 0 bases from J, the gap between germline ends came to 5 bases. Authors' methods: Cell counts per sample came from amplifying reference gene primers. Clones were read by immunoSEQ multiplex PCR, and TCRdb kept only the in-frame ones, dropping some. V and J calls and clone size are given by that table; D and trimming were obtained from the DNA. This sample has about 360,000 clones, with around 82% found just once. Specimen: peripheral blood. The gene calls are TRBV3-1 (or the pseudogene TRBV3-2) and TRBJ1-1, with no clear D. This clonotype was obtained from a man younger than 40 with active or convalescent COVID-19. The CDR3 DNA sequence: TGTGCCAGCAGCCAAGATATTCTGAACACTGAAGCTTTCTTT. Protein sequence: CASSQDILNTEAFF.